Below, 5 T cell receptor beta chains from the same sample are listed, as sequenced in a study of PD-1 blockade in classical Hodgkin lymphoma. Time point reported: cycle 4 day 1 (C4D1), after six to seven weeks of nivolumab. Brentuximab vedotin exposure varied among the patients, all of whom had relapsed after autologous stem cell transplantation. CD4+ T cells were purified from thawed PBMCs by negative selection. Only in-frame clones appear in the TCRdb table, and some are missing; sequencing was by immunoSEQ multiplex PCR. The table has over 25,000 clones, around 83% seen once; the top ten hold approximately 0.45%. The sample was CD4+ T cells from blood, taken before the fourth cycle of nivolumab. The receptors derive from a human donor with classical Hodgkin lymphoma.

This chain connects TRBV6-1 to TRBJ2-5; 13 bases are a match to TRBD2. The CDR3 totals 15 residues. Germline lookup yields CDR1 MNHNS and CDR2 SASEGT. Unmatched junction bases numbered 8, after V lost 4 bases and J lost 9 bases. This chain's CDR3 is CASSATGTSGTSQYF. Written as DNA, the CDR3 is TGTGCCAGCAGTGCCACCGGGACTAGCGGGACCTCCCAGTACTTC.

This chain links TRBV27 with TRBJ2-4; D unresolved. Trimming shortened V by 3 bases and J by 1 base, and 7 bases separated the two germline ends. CDR3 length: 14 amino acids. Germline V gene lookup returns CDR1 MNHEY and CDR2 SMNVEV (reference sequence). Written as DNA, the CDR3 is TGTGCCAGCAGTTTTGTAGGTGCCAAAAACATTCAGTACTTC. Encoded protein: CASSFVGAKNIQYF.

The chain recombines TRBV4-1 with TRBJ2-1, with 10 bases that match TRBD2. This CDR3 has 15 residues. In germline, CDR1 is MGHRA, CDR2 YSYEKL. The V and J ends lost 2 bases and 7 bases, in that order; junction bases with no gene match: 5. CDR3: CASSQRAGGRNEQFF. CDR3 nucleotides: TGCGCCAGCAGCCAAAGAGCGGGGGGGCGGAATGAGCAGTTCTTC.

This clone has only one observation. The chain has TRBV5-6 and TRBJ2-7; D is uncertain. Germline V gives CDR1 SGHDT, CDR2 YYEEEE. V was shortened by 0 bases and J by 1 base, with 8 bases between the two germline ends. The CDR3 consists of 14 residues. CDR3 protein: CASSLEGRSYEQYF. The CDR3 nucleotides read TGTGCCAGCAGCTTGGAGGGCAGATCCTACGAGCAGTACTTC.

The genes are TRBV5-1 and TRBJ1-4, with 7 bases identical to TRBD1. Losses at the gene ends were 2 bases for V and 6 bases for J; bases not matched to a gene: 10. The CDR3 spans 16 residues. Germline-derived CDR1 and CDR2 are SGHRS and YFSETQ. This CDR3 reads CASSLAPKGADEKLFF. The CDR3, as DNA: TGCGCCAGCAGCTTAGCTCCAAAGGGGGCGGATGAAAAACTGTTTTTT. The entire variable domain, with the rest obtained from reference TRBV5-1 and TRBJ1-4, is as follows: KAGVTQTPRYLIKTRGQQVTLSCSPISGHRSVSWYQQTPGQGLQFLFEYFSETQRNKGNFPGRFSGRQFSNSRSEMNVSTLELGDSALYLCASSLAPKGADEKLFFGSGTQLSVL.